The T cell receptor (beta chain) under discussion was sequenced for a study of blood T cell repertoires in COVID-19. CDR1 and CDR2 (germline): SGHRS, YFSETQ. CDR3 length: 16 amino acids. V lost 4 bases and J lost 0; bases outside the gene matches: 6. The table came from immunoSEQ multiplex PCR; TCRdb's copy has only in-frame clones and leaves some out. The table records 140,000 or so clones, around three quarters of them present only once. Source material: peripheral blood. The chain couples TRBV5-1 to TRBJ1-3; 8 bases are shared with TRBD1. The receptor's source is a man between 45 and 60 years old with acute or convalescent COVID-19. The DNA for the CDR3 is TGCGCCAGCAGCCCCGGGGACAGGATCTCTGGAAACACCATATATTTT. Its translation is CASSPGDRISGNTIYF.